This section outlines one TCR beta chain sequence together with its context. Antigen specificity is unknown. CDR1 is DFQATT and CDR2 is SNEGSKA in the germline V gene (reference sequence). Between the trimmed V and J ends, which lost 2 bases and 3 bases, there was a span of 20 bases. The length of the CDR3 is 17 residues. TCRdb independently ran MiXCR on the PCR reads; one entry per CDR3 protein. The top ten clones hold 1.4% to 1.5% of a sample with about 63,000 distinct CDR3 sequences, under 20% of them seen once. Sorting captured naive CD8 T cells as CD8+CD4-CCR7+CD45RA+. The sample originates from a study of molecular identifiers for immune sequencing clone quantification. Findings of the study overall: For effector cells, clones above 20 RNA copies held over 97% of molecules; for naive cells, under 1%. Highly expanded clone sizes could be underestimated by identical TCR molecules sharing a barcode.

This TCR was sampled from a human donor in good health. Some libraries in this study had Jurkat cell RNA spiked in. J is TRBJ2-1 and V is TRBV20-1; D might be TRBD1 or TRBD2, each matching 5 bases. The source material was naive CD8+ T cells from blood, with Jurkat cell RNA spiked in. Subset in this sample: FACS-sorted CD8+CD4-CCR7+CD45RA+ naive T cells. In DNA, the CDR3 is TGCAGTGCTAGAACGTGGGGGACCCTAAACGACTACAATGAGCAGTTCTTC. This codes for CSARTWGTLNDYNEQFF.